This T cell receptor beta chain was recovered during a study of blood T cell repertoires in COVID-19. About the study: From the United States, Italy and Spain came samples of acute and convalescent COVID-19. Nucleic acid was either cDNA or gDNA, and it came from T cells, B-cell-depleted T cells, or PBMCs.

Original processing methods: Amplified reference gene primers provided the basis for estimating nucleated cell counts. The assay was immunoSEQ multiplex PCR, and TCRdb's table has in-frame clones only and misses some. That table supplies the V and J calls and clone size; D and trimming were determined from the DNA. The sample gives 120,000 to 150,000 clones, roughly 86% of which show up once; roughly 15% is in the top ten. Germline V gene sequence: CDR1 SEHNR, CDR2 FQNEAQ (reference sequence). The CDR3 contains 15 residues. V lost 5 bases and J lost 0; bases outside the gene matches: 3. Sequenced input: peripheral blood. This sequence was found in a human donor with acute or convalescent COVID-19. The donor label of this sample is uncertain. V gene TRBV7-9 combines with J gene TRBJ1-4; 7 bases line up with TRBD1. The CDR3 reads CASSPTGTTNEKLFF. As DNA, the CDR3 is TGTGCCAGCAGCCCGACAGGGACAACTAATGAAAAACTGTTTTTT.